The rows below give T cell receptor beta chains drawn from one sample of a study of regulatory T cells in long-lasting Graves disease. Via MiXCR, TCRdb re-called the multiplex PCR reads, giving one row per CDR3 protein. The sample yields approximately 230,000 distinct CDR3 sequences, about a sixth seen once. The sequencing here drew on peripheral blood mononuclear cells (PBMCs), taken at new diagnosis, from a patient treated with antithyroid drugs. The source of these receptors is a female donor with Graves disease. Both conserved end residues are part of each CDR3. The D gene is left open where the match is weak. A row's size may be missing; if present it is once, few, many or a size class.

CDR3: CASSQGGQSDTQYF
DNA: TGTGCCAGCAGTCAGGGAGGGCAGTCAGATACGCAGTATTTT
D: TRBD2
size: many
J: TRBJ2-3
V: TRBV11-2

CDR3: CATSRELLEPQHF
DNA: TGTGCCACCAGCAGAGAACTCCTCGAGCCCCAGCATTTT
D: .
size: few
J: TRBJ1-5
V: TRBV15

CDR3: CAISHGRAGSYEQYF
DNA: TGTGCCATCAGTCATGGGAGGGCCGGATCATACGAGCAGTACTTC
D: TRBD2
size: many
J: TRBJ2-7
V: TRBV10-3

CDR3: CASSVTGPYGYTF
DNA: TGTGCCAGCAGTGTCACAGGGCCCTATGGCTACACCTTC
D: .
size: many
J: TRBJ1-2
V: TRBV2

CDR3: CASSPGTTTGELFF
DNA: TGTGCCAGCAGCCCCGGGACCACCACCGGGGAGCTGTTTTTT
D: .
size: once
J: TRBJ2-2
V: TRBV6-4

CDR3: CASSLAALEDTQYF
DNA: TGTGCCAGCAGCTTAGCGGCTCTGGAAGATACGCAGTATTTT
D: .
size: many
J: TRBJ2-3
V: TRBV7-8

CDR3: CASSLAPGQRGYGYTF
DNA: TGTGCCAGCAGCTTAGCTCCCGGACAGAGAGGATATGGCTACACCTTC
D: .
size: many
J: TRBJ1-2
V: TRBV7-2

CDR3: CASSGGVAGFTDTQYF
DNA: TGTGCCAGCAGTGGGGGGGTAGCGGGTTTCACAGATACGCAGTATTTT
D: TRBD2
size: once
J: TRBJ2-3
V: TRBV6-1

CDR3: CASSTSPGLAANEQFF
DNA: TGTGCCAGCAGCACGAGTCCGGGACTAGCGGCCAATGAGCAGTTCTTC
D: TRBD2
size: many
J: TRBJ2-1
V: TRBV9

CDR3: CASSHQDRGGDTQYF
DNA: TGCGCCAGCAGCCATCAGGACAGGGGTGGAGATACGCAGTATTTT
D: TRBD1
size: many
J: TRBJ2-3
V: TRBV4-3

CDR3: CASSQNLGTGDTEAFF
DNA: TGTGCCAGCAGCCAAAATCTGGGGACAGGGGACACTGAAGCTTTCTTT
D: TRBD1
size: many
J: TRBJ1-1
V: TRBV3-1

CDR3: CASSDIAGAGNTIYF
DNA: TGTGCCAGCAGTGATATTGCAGGAGCTGGAAACACCATATATTTT
D: .
size: many
J: TRBJ1-3
V: TRBV2

CDR3: CAITGQGYEQYF
DNA: TGTGCCATCACGGGACAGGGTTACGAGCAGTACTTC
D: TRBD1
size: many
J: TRBJ2-7
V: TRBV2

CDR3: CASSNLRDRGRPGELFF
DNA: TGCGCCAGCAGCAACCTCAGGGACAGGGGGCGCCCCGGGGAGCTGTTTTTT
D: TRBD1
size: few
J: TRBJ2-2
V: TRBV4-1

CDR3: CASSPPTIIGGSPLHF
DNA: TGTGCCAGCTCACCACCGACAATCATTGGGGGTTCACCCCTCCACTTT
D: .
size: many
J: TRBJ1-6
V: TRBV18

CDR3: CASSQATGGSYEQYF
DNA: TGCGCCAGCAGCCAAGCTACAGGGGGCTCCTACGAGCAGTACTTC
D: TRBD1
size: many
J: TRBJ2-7
V: TRBV4-1

CDR3: CASSEVYSIYEQYF
DNA: TGTGCCAGCAGTGAAGTCTACTCTATCTACGAGCAGTACTTC
D: .
size: once
J: TRBJ2-7
V: TRBV6-2/TRBV6-3

CDR3: CASSLGIETQYF
DNA: TGTGCCAGCAGTTTGGGGATTGAGACCCAGTACTTC
D: .
size: many
J: TRBJ2-5
V: TRBV28

CDR3: CASSLSRGGGRGEQYF
DNA: TGTGCCAGCAGTTTATCGCGGGGGGGGGGTCGAGGCGAGCAGTACTTC
D: TRBD2
size: many
J: TRBJ2-7
V: TRBV27

CDR3: CASSGSTGELFF
DNA: TGTGCCAGCAGCGGAAGCACCGGGGAGCTGTTTTTT
D: .
size: many
J: TRBJ2-2
V: TRBV12-3/TRBV12-4

CDR3: CASSSGLAGGVQYF
DNA: TGTGCCAGTAGTTCAGGACTAGCGGGAGGGGTGCAGTACTTC
D: TRBD2
size: many
J: TRBJ2-7
V: TRBV19

CDR3: CATSDFGGGELFF
DNA: TGTGCCACCAGTGATTTCGGGGGCGGGGAGCTGTTTTTT
D: .
size: many
J: TRBJ2-2
V: TRBV24-1

CDR3: CSASAGETETQYF
DNA: TGCAGTGCTAGCGCCGGAGAAACAGAGACCCAGTACTTC
D: .
size: many
J: TRBJ2-5
V: TRBV20-1

CDR3: CASAPGWGYNSPLHF
DNA: TGCGCCAGCGCCCCAGGGTGGGGATATAATTCACCCCTCCACTTT
D: .
size: many
J: TRBJ1-6
V: TRBV5-1

CDR3: CASSLDGTGIDEQYF
DNA: TGCGCCAGCAGCTTGGACGGGACAGGGATCGACGAGCAGTACTTC
D: TRBD1
size: .
J: TRBJ2-7
V: TRBV5-1

CDR3: CASSRGQYTGELFF
DNA: TGTGCCAGCAGCCGCGGACAGTACACCGGGGAGCTGTTTTTT
D: .
size: many
J: TRBJ2-2
V: TRBV5-5

CDR3: CASSPRQGFDSYNEQFF
DNA: TGTGCCAGCAGCCCGCGCCAGGGCTTCGACAGCTACAATGAGCAGTTCTTC
D: .
size: many
J: TRBJ2-1
V: TRBV6-1

CDR3: CASTTGGGTEAFF
DNA: TGTGCCAGTACCACCGGGGGGGGCACTGAAGCTTTCTTT
D: .
size: many
J: TRBJ1-1
V: TRBV19

CDR3: CASSPRGRALEQYF
DNA: TGTGCCAGTAGTCCACGCGGGAGGGCCCTCGAGCAGTACTTC
D: TRBD2
size: few
J: TRBJ2-7
V: TRBV19

CDR3: CASSHTSGYNEQFF
DNA: TGTGCCAGCAGCCATACTAGCGGCTACAATGAGCAGTTCTTC
D: TRBD2
size: many
J: TRBJ2-1
V: TRBV14

CDR3: CASTLKGVGYEQYF
DNA: TGTGCCAGCACCTTAAAAGGGGTCGGCTACGAGCAGTACTTC
D: .
size: .
J: TRBJ2-7
V: TRBV2

CDR3: CASTITDGETQYF
DNA: TGTGCCAGCACGATCACCGACGGGGAGACCCAGTACTTC
D: .
size: many
J: TRBJ2-5
V: TRBV12-3/TRBV12-4

CDR3: CAWSYINYGYTF
DNA: TGTGCCTGGAGCTATATTAACTATGGCTACACCTTC
D: .
size: many
J: TRBJ1-2
V: TRBV30

CDR3: CSVEQGRGTEAFF
DNA: TGCAGCGTTGAACAGGGTAGAGGGACTGAAGCTTTCTTT
D: .
size: many
J: TRBJ1-1
V: TRBV29-1

CDR3: CSASRGGAGGETQYF
DNA: TGCAGTGCTAGTCGCGGCGGAGCGGGAGGAGAGACCCAGTACTTC
D: TRBD2
size: many
J: TRBJ2-5
V: TRBV20-1

CDR3: CASTMNGVGYTF
DNA: TGTGCCAGCACCATGAATGGGGTCGGCTACACCTTC
D: .
size: .
J: TRBJ1-2
V: TRBV7-2

CDR3: CASSALGGGSPLHF
DNA: TGTGCCAGCAGTGCTCTCGGCGGGGGATCACCCCTCCACTTT
D: .
size: .
J: TRBJ1-6
V: TRBV6-1

CDR3: CASSDGSEQYF
DNA: TGTGCCAGCAGTGATGGGAGCGAGCAGTACTTC
D: .
size: once
J: TRBJ2-7
V: TRBV6-1

CDR3: CASNFSANSPLHF
DNA: TGTGCCAGCAATTTTTCGGCAAATTCACCCCTCCACTTT
D: .
size: many
J: TRBJ1-6
V: TRBV12-3/TRBV12-4

CDR3: CASSPSGRADSYEQYF
DNA: TGTGCCAGCAGCCCCTCCGGGAGGGCCGACTCCTACGAGCAGTACTTC
D: TRBD2
size: many
J: TRBJ2-7
V: TRBV2

CDR3: CASSLQGSKEKLFF
DNA: TGTGCCAGCAGCTTACAGGGTTCAAAGGAAAAACTGTTTTTT
D: .
size: many
J: TRBJ1-4
V: TRBV7-2

CDR3: CASSVEGTSGRGAYNEQFF
DNA: TGTGCCAGCAGCGTAGAGGGGACTAGCGGGAGAGGGGCCTACAATGAGCAGTTCTTC
D: TRBD2
size: few
J: TRBJ2-1
V: TRBV9

CDR3: CASSRAGTGVGTEAFF
DNA: TGCGCCAGCAGCCGAGCCGGGACAGGGGTAGGGACTGAAGCTTTCTTT
D: TRBD1
size: .
J: TRBJ1-1
V: TRBV4-1

CDR3: CASSQDPGSTDTQYF
DNA: TGCGCCAGCAGCCAAGACCCCGGGAGCACAGATACGCAGTATTTT
D: .
size: many
J: TRBJ2-3
V: TRBV4-1

CDR3: CASSEFGTGTYGYTF
DNA: TGTGCCAGCAGTGAATTTGGGACAGGGACCTATGGCTACACCTTC
D: TRBD1
size: .
J: TRBJ1-2
V: TRBV25-1

CDR3: CASSEGLMSSYNEQFF
DNA: TGTGCCAGCAGTGAGGGGCTGATGAGCTCCTACAATGAGCAGTTCTTC
D: .
size: many
J: TRBJ2-1
V: TRBV2

CDR3: CASRGQNYGYTF
DNA: TGTGCCAGCAGGGGACAGAACTATGGCTACACCTTC
D: TRBD1
size: many
J: TRBJ1-2
V: TRBV10-1

CDR3: CASSVDGDPYGGYTF
DNA: TGTGCCAGCAGCGTAGACGGGGACCCCTATGGAGGCTACACCTTC
D: .
size: many
J: TRBJ1-2
V: TRBV9

CDR3: CAISGSLSGELFF
DNA: TGTGCCATCAGTGGGAGCTTGAGCGGGGAGCTGTTTTTT
D: .
size: many
J: TRBJ2-2
V: TRBV10-3

CDR3: CASRTGQPFYNEQFF
DNA: TGTGCCAGCAGAACGGGACAGCCCTTCTACAATGAGCAGTTCTTC
D: TRBD1
size: many
J: TRBJ2-1
V: TRBV12-3/TRBV12-4

CDR3: CASTHYNEQFF
DNA: TGTGCCAGCACCCACTACAATGAGCAGTTCTTC
D: .
size: few
J: TRBJ2-1
V: TRBV25-1

CDR3: CSARQLAGGTDTQYF
DNA: TGCAGTGCTAGACAACTAGCAGGAGGCACAGATACGCAGTATTTT
D: .
size: many
J: TRBJ2-3
V: TRBV20-1

CDR3: CASNRQGVETQYF
DNA: TGTGCCAGCAACAGGCAGGGTGTGGAGACCCAGTACTTC
D: .
size: many
J: TRBJ2-5
V: TRBV6-1